The clone carrying this T cell receptor beta chain was seen a single time. The sample belongs to a study of T cell changes during pregnancy in multiple sclerosis. Sequencing used immunoSEQ multiplex PCR; TCRdb keeps in-frame clones, though not all of them. Of about 28,000 clones listed, roughly nine tenths were seen once; the top ten hold roughly 0.79%. The CDR3 spans 17 residues. Trimming left V 1 base short and J 0 bases short, with 13 bases between. The germline V gene has CDR1 MNHNS and CDR2 SASEGT. The chain joins TRBV6-1 to TRBJ1-3; tentatively, D is TRBD1 (6 bases). The sample was CD4+ T cells from peripheral blood mononuclear cells, taken in the second trimester of pregnancy. This TCR came from a female donor with multiple sclerosis, enrolled in a pregnancy study. The CDR3 DNA follows: TGTGCCAGCAGTGAAGAGTTATGGGACATCTCTGGAAACACCATATATTTT. Its translation: CASSEELWDISGNTIYF.